This is a list of T cell receptor beta chains from one sample in a study of cytomegalovirus exposure and HLA in healthy donors. Method: immunoSEQ multiplex PCR; TCRdb's copy keeps in-frame clones and lacks some. The sample contains 150,000 to 200,000 clones, around 80% of which appear only once. The sample consisted of PBMCs. These receptors came from a woman in her forties in good health and CMV-seronegative. Each CDR3 is given with its conserved first and last residue. A D gene is named only where the DNA matches it firmly. Rows give clone size only sometimes, using once, few, many, or a class for an expanded clone.

clone_size d_call j_call v_call cdr3_nt cdr3_aa
once NA TRBJ1-6 TRBV5-6 TGTGCCAGCAGCTTCGGAGTATCACCCCTCCACTTT CASSFGVSPLHF
NA NA TRBJ2-7 TRBV30 TGTGCCTGGAGAAGGGGTAAGTTAGCGGCTACCTACGAGCAGTACTTC CAWRRGKLAATYEQYF
NA NA TRBJ2-2 TRBV7-3 TGTGCCAGCAGACTTACTAGCTCCGGGGAGCTGTTTTTT CASRLTSSGELFF
few NA TRBJ2-5 TRBV2 TGTGCCAGCAGTCGACAGGCTGAGACCCAGTACTTC CASSRQAETQYF
NA NA TRBJ2-7 TRBV19 TGTGCCAGTAGTATAGTCGGGGGGCCCTACGAGCAGTACTTC CASSIVGGPYEQYF
few NA TRBJ1-1 TRBV30 TGTGCCTGGCTCCGGATTTCCGACTCGAACACTGAAGCTTTCTTT CAWLRISDSNTEAFF
NA TRBD1 TRBJ2-1 TRBV2 TGTGCCAGCAGCCCGTGGACAGGGGCCAACAATGAGCAGTTCTTC CASSPWTGANNEQFF
once TRBD2 TRBJ2-7 TRBV27 TGTGCCAGCAGTCCGGGACTAGCGCAGGGCGAGCAGTACTTC CASSPGLAQGEQYF
NA NA TRBJ2-7 TRBV6-1 TGTGCCAGCAGTGGGGTGTTGGGCGCAGCCGCACGCGAGCAGTCCTTC CASSGVLGAAAREQSF
NA TRBD1 TRBJ1-2 TRBV11-2 TGTGCCAGCAGCCAAAGACAGGGGGGTGGCTACACCTTC CASSQRQGGGYTF
NA NA TRBJ2-2 TRBV11-3 TGTGCCAGCGCGTTAGTCTCGAGTACCGGGGAGCTGTTTTTT CASALVSSTGELFF
NA NA TRBJ2-3 TRBV6-6 TGTGCCAGCAGTTACCAGGATCCCCAGGTTGATACGCAGTATTTT CASSYQDPQVDTQYF
few TRBD1 TRBJ2-7 TRBV5-1 TGCGCCAGCAGCCCAGGGACAGGGGTAGGCGAGCAGTACTTC CASSPGTGVGEQYF
NA TRBD1 TRBJ2-5 TRBV2 TGTGCCAGCAGTGATTTGACAGGGGATATAGGGACCCAGTACTTC CASSDLTGDIGTQYF
NA NA TRBJ1-2 TRBV15 TGTGCCACCAGCAGAGATTCCCAATATGGCTACACCTTC CATSRDSQYGYTF
few TRBD1 TRBJ2-7 TRBV2 TGTGCCAGCAGTGCCCGACAGGGGAAAACCTACGAGCAGTACTTC CASSARQGKTYEQYF
once TRBD1 TRBJ2-7 TRBV28 TGTGCCAGCAGTCACGGACAGGGAAGGGGGGAGCAGTACTTC CASSHGQGRGEQYF
once NA TRBJ2-1 TRBV6-5 TGTGCCAGCAGTTCGGAACAGCTGCTTAATGAGCAGTTCTTC CASSSEQLLNEQFF
NA NA TRBJ1-5 TRBV6-5 TGTGCCAGCAGCATGACATACAATCAGCCCCAGCATTTT CASSMTYNQPQHF
few NA TRBJ2-1 TRBV30 TGTGCCTGGAGGCTTACTAGTTATGAGCAGTTCTTC CAWRLTSYEQFF
NA TRBD2 TRBJ2-1 TRBV2 TGTGCCAGCAGTGAGACTAGCGGTGGCGAGCAGTTCTTC CASSETSGGEQFF
once TRBD2 TRBJ2-7 TRBV5-1 TGCGCCAGCAGCCCCTTTGACGGGAGGGCCTACGAGCAGTACTTC CASSPFDGRAYEQYF
NA TRBD1 TRBJ1-2 TRBV19 TGTGCCAGTAGTTCTGGGACAGGGGCCTATGGCTACACCTTC CASSSGTGAYGYTF
few NA TRBJ2-7 TRBV18 TGTGCCAGCTCACCGGGGGACTTCCCCTACGAGCAGTACTTC CASSPGDFPYEQYF
NA TRBD2 TRBJ2-3 TRBV5-6 TGTGCCAGCAGCTTGGGGCCGACTAGCGGGAACACAGATACGCAGTATTTT CASSLGPTSGNTDTQYF
NA NA TRBJ1-1 TRBV5-1 TGCGCCAGCAGCTTGGGGCAGTCGGTCCCAGGGGAAGCTTTCTTT CASSLGQSVPGEAFF
once TRBD2 TRBJ2-7 TRBV30 TGTGCCTGGACTATCTCCCGGACTAGCGGGCCCTCCTACGAGCAGTACTTC CAWTISRTSGPSYEQYF
NA NA TRBJ2-2 TRBV6-5 TGTGCCAGCAGTTCTTTAACCGGGGAGCTGTTTTTT CASSSLTGELFF
NA NA TRBJ1-1 TRBV30 TGTGCCTGGAGCCGACAGAGGAACACTGAAGCTTTCTTT CAWSRQRNTEAFF
NA NA TRBJ2-7 TRBV19 TGTGCCAGTAGTATAGGGGCCTTTGGCGAGCAGTACTTC CASSIGAFGEQYF
NA TRBD1 TRBJ1-1 TRBV7-2 TGTGCCAGCAGCTCTGACAGGGCGACGGGAACTGAAGCTTTCTTT CASSSDRATGTEAFF
NA NA TRBJ2-7 TRBV29-1 TGCAGCGGGGCAGGGGAAGGGTACGAGCAGTACTTC CSGAGEGYEQYF
NA TRBD2 TRBJ2-7 TRBV7-7 TGTGCTAGCAGCTTAACTAGCGGGTACGAGCAGTACTTC CASSLTSGYEQYF
NA TRBD1 TRBJ1-2 TRBV28 TGTGCCAGCAGTCCACAGGGGGCGCTCAACTATGGCTACACCTTC CASSPQGALNYGYTF
few TRBD1 TRBJ1-2 TRBV7-2 TGTGCCAGCAGCCCCTGGACAGGGAACGTTGGAGGCTACACCTTC CASSPWTGNVGGYTF
NA NA TRBJ1-1 TRBV5-1 TGCGCCAGCAGGGGGCCCATGAACACTGAAGCTTTCTTT CASRGPMNTEAFF
NA NA TRBJ2-1 TRBV30 TGTGCCTGGAGTGGGGCAGGCCAAGGTAGTGAGCAGTTCTTC CAWSGAGQGSEQFF
once TRBD2 TRBJ2-7 TRBV29-1 TGCAGCGCTCGTCTCGGACTAGCGGGAGATGGGGAGCAGTACTTC CSARLGLAGDGEQYF
NA TRBD1 TRBJ1-4 TRBV7-9 TGTGCCAGCAGTCTAGCCGGGACAGGGGGCGAAAAACTGTTTTTT CASSLAGTGGEKLFF
few NA TRBJ2-7 TRBV7-7 TGTGCTAGCAGCCGGGACTTTGAATACGAGCAGTACTTC CASSRDFEYEQYF
NA NA TRBJ1-2 TRBV19 TGTGCCAGTAGTATATGGGGGCGAGGTGCCGATGGCTACACCTTC CASSIWGRGADGYTF
NA TRBD1 TRBJ2-5 TRBV27 TGTGCCAGCAGTTCAAATCCCGACAGGGCGTACCAAGAGACCCAGTACTTC CASSSNPDRAYQETQYF
NA TRBD1 TRBJ1-1 TRBV6-1 TGTGCCAGCAGTGGACAGGGGGGGAACACTGAAGCTTTCTTT CASSGQGGNTEAFF
once NA TRBJ2-7 TRBV5-4 TGTGCCAGCAGCTCCCCCGGCCTCAGGGACAAATCGAACGAGCAGTACTTC CASSSPGLRDKSNEQYF
NA NA TRBJ2-3 TRBV10-3 TGTGCCATCAATCGTGTGCGGGCAGATACGCAGTATTTT CAINRVRADTQYF
few NA TRBJ2-7 TRBV7-9 TGTGCCAGCAGCTTAGAAAGGCTAGCAGGCGAGCAGTACTTC CASSLERLAGEQYF
NA TRBD1 TRBJ1-5 TRBV5-6 TGTGCCAGCAGCAGACAGGGGAGCATACATCAGCCCCAGCATTTT CASSRQGSIHQPQHF
NA TRBD1 TRBJ2-2 TRBV30 TGTGCCTGTCAGGGGGTGGGCACCGGGGAGCTGTTTTTT CACQGVGTGELFF
few TRBD1 TRBJ1-1 TRBV6-5 TGTGCCAGCAGTTACTCCGTGACAGGGGGCACTGAAGCTTTCTTT CASSYSVTGGTEAFF
NA NA TRBJ2-3 TRBV27 TGTGCCAGCAGTTCGAGCGGACGCACAGATACGCAGTATTTT CASSSSGRTDTQYF
few NA TRBJ1-1 TRBV14 TGTGCCAGCAGCCAAGATCTGGGAGGGCGGGGCACTGAAGCTTTCTTT CASSQDLGGRGTEAFF
once NA TRBJ2-1 TRBV19 TGTGCCAGTAGTCCCGGGACTCCCCCCAATGAGCAGTTCTTC CASSPGTPPNEQFF
NA NA TRBJ2-7 TRBV7-3 TGTGCCAGCAGCCCATGGGCTAGCAACGAGCAGTACTTC CASSPWASNEQYF
NA NA TRBJ2-3 TRBV9 TGTGCCAGCAGCCCCGGGTCCACAGATACGCAGTATTTT CASSPGSTDTQYF
NA TRBD1 TRBJ1-3 TRBV9 TGTGCCAGCAGCGTAGCCTTCACAGGGGGCGGTGGAAACACCATATATTTT CASSVAFTGGGGNTIYF
NA NA TRBJ2-2 TRBV5-1 TGCGCCAGCAGCTTGAGCAGCGGGAACACCGGGGAGCTGTTTTTT CASSLSSGNTGELFF